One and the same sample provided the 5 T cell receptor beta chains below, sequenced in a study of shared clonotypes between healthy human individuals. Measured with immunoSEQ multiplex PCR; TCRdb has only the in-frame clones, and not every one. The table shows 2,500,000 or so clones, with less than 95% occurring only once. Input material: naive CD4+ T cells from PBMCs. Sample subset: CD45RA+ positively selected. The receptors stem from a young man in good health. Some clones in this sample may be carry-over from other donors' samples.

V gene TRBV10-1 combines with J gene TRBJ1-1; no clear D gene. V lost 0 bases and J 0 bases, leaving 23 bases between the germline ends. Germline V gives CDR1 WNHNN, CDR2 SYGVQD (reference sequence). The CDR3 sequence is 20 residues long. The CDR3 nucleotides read TGCGCCAGCAGTGAGTCCTTCCCCACCCGGGGTCGGTGGATGAACACTGAAGCTTTCTTT. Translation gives CASSESFPTRGRWMNTEAFF.

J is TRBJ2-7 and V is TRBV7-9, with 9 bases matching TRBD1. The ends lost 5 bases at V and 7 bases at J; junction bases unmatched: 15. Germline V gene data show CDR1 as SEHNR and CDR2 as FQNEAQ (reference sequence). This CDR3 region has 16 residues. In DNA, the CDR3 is TGTGCCAGCAGCGAAGGAGCGGGACAGGGAAGATGGGAGCAGTACTTC. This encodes CASSEGAGQGRWEQYF.

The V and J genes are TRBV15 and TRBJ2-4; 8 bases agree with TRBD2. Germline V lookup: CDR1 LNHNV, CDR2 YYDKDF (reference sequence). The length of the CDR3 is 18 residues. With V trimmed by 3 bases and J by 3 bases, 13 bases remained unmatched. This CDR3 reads CATSRGWTSLEVKNIQYF. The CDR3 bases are TGTGCCACCAGCAGGGGTTGGACTAGCCTGGAAGTCAAAAACATTCAGTACTTC.

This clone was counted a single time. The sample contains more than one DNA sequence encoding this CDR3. In nucleotides, the CDR3 is TGTGCCAGCAGCCCGGACAGGGGGAGCAATCAGCCCCAGCATTTT. Amino acid sequence: CASSPDRGSNQPQHF. This chain joins TRBV6-5 and TRBJ1-5; TRBD1 agrees at 10 bases. Germline CDR1 reads MNHEY; CDR2 reads SVGAGI. Unmatched junction bases numbered 3, after V lost 6 bases and J lost 1 base. This CDR3 comprises 15 residues.

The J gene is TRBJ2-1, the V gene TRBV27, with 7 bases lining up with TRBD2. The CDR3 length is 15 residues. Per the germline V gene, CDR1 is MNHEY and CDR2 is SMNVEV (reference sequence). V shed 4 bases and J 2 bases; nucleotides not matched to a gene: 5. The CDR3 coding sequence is TGTGCCAGCAGTTCACAGCGGGAAGCCTACAATGAGCAGTTCTTC. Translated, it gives CASSSQREAYNEQFF.